This TCR beta chain was recovered during a study of T-cell memory formation after mild COVID-19. The CDR3 runs 15 residues. V was shortened by 1 base and J by 0 bases, with 6 bases between the two germline ends. CDR1 SGHTA and CDR2 FQGTGA come from the germline V gene. Broader study findings: Of the contracting clones, CD4+ ones lay mainly in CM and EM, and CD8+ ones in EMRA.

Libraries for TCRalpha and TCRbeta carried sample barcodes and unique molecular identifiers via 5'RACE. TCRdb independently ran MiXCR on the 5' RACE reads; one entry per CDR3 protein. In the table there are around 320,000 distinct CDR3 sequences, under 30% of which are singletons. Only a few counts were recorded for this clonotype. The antigen is undetermined. The sequence was collected from an adult woman who had mild COVID-19 (a few samples of this study predate the infection). Cell type and time point are not known. This chain joins TRBV7-3 and TRBJ2-2; D is unclear. Sequences were obtained from PBMCs or a T cell subset sorted from them (not recorded which). The CDR3 DNA is TGTGCCAGCAGCTTAAGTTCTTCGAACACCGGGGAGCTGTTTTTT. Translating it yields CASSLSSSNTGELFF.